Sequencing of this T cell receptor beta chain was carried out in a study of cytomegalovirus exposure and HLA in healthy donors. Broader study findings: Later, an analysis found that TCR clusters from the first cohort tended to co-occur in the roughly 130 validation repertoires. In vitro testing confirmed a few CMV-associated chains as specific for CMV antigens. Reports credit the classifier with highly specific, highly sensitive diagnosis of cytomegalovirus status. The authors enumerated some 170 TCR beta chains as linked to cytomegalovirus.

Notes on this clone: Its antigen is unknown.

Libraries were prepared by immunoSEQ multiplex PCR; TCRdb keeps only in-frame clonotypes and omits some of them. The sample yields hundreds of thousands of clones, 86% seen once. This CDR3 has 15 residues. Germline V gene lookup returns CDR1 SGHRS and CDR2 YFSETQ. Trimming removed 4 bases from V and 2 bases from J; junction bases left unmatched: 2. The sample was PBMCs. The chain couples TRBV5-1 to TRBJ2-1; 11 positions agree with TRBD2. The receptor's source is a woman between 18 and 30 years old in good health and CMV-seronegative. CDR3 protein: CASSQGLAAYNEQFF. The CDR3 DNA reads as TGCGCCAGCAGCCAGGGACTAGCGGCCTACAATGAGCAGTTCTTC.